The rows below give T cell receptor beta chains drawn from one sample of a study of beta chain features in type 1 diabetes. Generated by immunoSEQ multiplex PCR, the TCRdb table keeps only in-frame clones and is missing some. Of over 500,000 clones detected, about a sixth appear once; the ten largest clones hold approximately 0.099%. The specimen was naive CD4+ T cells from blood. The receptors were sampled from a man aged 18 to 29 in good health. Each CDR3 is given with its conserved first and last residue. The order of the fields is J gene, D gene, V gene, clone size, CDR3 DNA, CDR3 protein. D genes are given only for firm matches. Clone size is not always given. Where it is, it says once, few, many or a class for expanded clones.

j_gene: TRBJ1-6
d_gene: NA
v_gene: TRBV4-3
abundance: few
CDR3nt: TGCGCCAGCAGCCAAGATCTAACGTCTGGTCCCCCTCCCCTCCACTTT
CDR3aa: CASSQDLTSGPPPLHF

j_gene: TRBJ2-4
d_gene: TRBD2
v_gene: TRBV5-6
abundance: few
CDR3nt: TGTGCCAGCAGCTTGGGCGAGGGAGGGGTCAAAAACATTCAGTACTTC
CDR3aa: CASSLGEGGVKNIQYF

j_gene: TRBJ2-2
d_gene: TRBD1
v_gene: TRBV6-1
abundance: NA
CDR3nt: TGTGCCAGCAGAGAAACCGGGACAGGGATCACCGGGGAGCTGTTTTTT
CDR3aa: CASRETGTGITGELFF

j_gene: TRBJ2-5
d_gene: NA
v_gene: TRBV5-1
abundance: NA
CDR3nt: TGCGCCAGCAGCTTGGGGTTTATGGCTAGTAAGGTAGGAGAGACCCAGTACTTC
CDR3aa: CASSLGFMASKVGETQYF

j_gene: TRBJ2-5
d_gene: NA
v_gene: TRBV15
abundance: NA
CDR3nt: TGTGCCACCAGCAGAGGTGGACTCCGGGAGACCCAGTACTTC
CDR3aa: CATSRGGLRETQYF

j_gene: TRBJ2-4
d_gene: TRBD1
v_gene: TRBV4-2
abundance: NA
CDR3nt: TGTGCCAGCAGCCCAGGACAGGGGGCGGGTATAAACATTCAGTACTTC
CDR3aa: CASSPGQGAGINIQYF

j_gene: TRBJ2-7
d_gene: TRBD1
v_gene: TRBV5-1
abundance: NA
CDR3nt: TGCGCCAGCAGCCCCCGTAAGTTTGGGACCGGGACAGTGTCCTACGAGCAGTACTTC
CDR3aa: CASSPRKFGTGTVSYEQYF

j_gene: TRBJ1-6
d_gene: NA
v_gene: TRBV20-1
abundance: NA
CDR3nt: TGCAGTGCCAGACCGAACCACTTT
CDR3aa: CSARPNHF

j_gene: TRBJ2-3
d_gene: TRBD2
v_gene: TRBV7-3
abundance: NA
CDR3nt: TGTGCCAGCAGCATGCGCGGGACTAGAGTAGGAGATACGCAGTATTTT
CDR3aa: CASSMRGTRVGDTQYF

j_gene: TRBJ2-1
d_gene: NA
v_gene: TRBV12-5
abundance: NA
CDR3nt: TGTGCTAGTGGTTTGAGAGGGTGGTACAATGAGCAGTTCTTC
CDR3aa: CASGLRGWYNEQFF

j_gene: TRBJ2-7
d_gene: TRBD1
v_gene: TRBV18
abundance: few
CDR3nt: TGTGCCAGCTCACCACGGACAGGGGTAGGGAACGAGCAGTACTTC
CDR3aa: CASSPRTGVGNEQYF

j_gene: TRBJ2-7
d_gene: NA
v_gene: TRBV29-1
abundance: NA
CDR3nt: TGCAGCGTTAAGCAGGGAGTCTACGAGCAGTACTTC
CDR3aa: CSVKQGVYEQYF

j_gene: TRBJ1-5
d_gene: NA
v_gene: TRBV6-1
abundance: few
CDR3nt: TGTGCCTCGTCCCCGGGGGTGGGAAATCAGCCCCAGCATTTT
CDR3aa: CASSPGVGNQPQHF

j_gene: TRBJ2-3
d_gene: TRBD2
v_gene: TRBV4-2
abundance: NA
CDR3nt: TGTGCCAGCAGCCAAGTCGTTAGCGGGGGGGCCGGCACAGATACGCAGTATTTT
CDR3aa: CASSQVVSGGAGTDTQYF

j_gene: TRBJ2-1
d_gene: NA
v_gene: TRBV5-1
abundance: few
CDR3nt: TGCGCCAGCAAGGACAACTCCTACAATGAGCAGTTCTTC
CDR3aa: CASKDNSYNEQFF

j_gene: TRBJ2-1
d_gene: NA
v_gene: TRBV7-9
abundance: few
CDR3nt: TGTGCCAGCAGCTGGGCAGGCAGGGGCAGTGAGCAGTTCTTC
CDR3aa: CASSWAGRGSEQFF

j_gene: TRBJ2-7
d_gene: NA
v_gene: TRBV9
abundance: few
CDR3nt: TGTGCCAGCAGCGTCTTTGACTACGAGCAGTACTTC
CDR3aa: CASSVFDYEQYF

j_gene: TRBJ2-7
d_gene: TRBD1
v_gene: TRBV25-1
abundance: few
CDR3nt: TGTGCCAGCGGACAGGGGGCCACCTACGAGCAGTACTTC
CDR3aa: CASGQGATYEQYF

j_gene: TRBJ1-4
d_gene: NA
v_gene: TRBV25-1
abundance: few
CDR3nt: TGTGCCAGCAGTGAATCGATGGCAGGGTGGCATGAAAAACTGTTTTTT
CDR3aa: CASSESMAGWHEKLFF

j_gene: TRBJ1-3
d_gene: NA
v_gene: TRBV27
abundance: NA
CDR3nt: TGTGCCAGCAGTTTAGGCCTCCAAAACTCTGGAAACACCATATATTTT
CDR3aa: CASSLGLQNSGNTIYF

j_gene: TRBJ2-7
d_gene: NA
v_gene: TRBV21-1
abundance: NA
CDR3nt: TGTGCCAGCAGCAAATGGAGGGACATTACCTACGAGCAGTACTTC
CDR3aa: CASSKWRDITYEQYF

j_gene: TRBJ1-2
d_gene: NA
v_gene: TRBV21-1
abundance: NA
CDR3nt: TGTGCCAGCAGCAATTGGGGGACAGGGGAGGAAGGCTACACCTTC
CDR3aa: CASSNWGTGEEGYTF

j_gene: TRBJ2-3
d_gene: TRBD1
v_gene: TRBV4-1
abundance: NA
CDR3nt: TGCGCCAGCAGACAAGGGATGGACAGGGGGTTAACAGATACGCAGTATTTT
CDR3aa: CASRQGMDRGLTDTQYF

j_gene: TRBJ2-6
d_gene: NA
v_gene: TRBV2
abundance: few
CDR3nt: TGTGCCAGCAGGAAAGGGATTGGCTCTGGGGCCAACGTCCTGACTTTC
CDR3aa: CASRKGIGSGANVLTF

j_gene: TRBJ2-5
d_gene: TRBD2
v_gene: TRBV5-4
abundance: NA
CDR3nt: TGTGCCAGCAGCTTGGGCGGGACTAGCGGAGAGACCCAGTACTTC
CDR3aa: CASSLGGTSGETQYF

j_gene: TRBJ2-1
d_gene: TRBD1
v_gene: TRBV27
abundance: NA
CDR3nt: TGTGCCAGCAGTCCCCGACAGGGGGCTAACAATGAGCAGTTCTTC
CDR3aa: CASSPRQGANNEQFF

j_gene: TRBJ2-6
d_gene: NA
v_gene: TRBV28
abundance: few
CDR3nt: TGTGCCAGCAGCACAGGGAGCTGGGGGGCCAACGTCCTGACTTTC
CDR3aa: CASSTGSWGANVLTF

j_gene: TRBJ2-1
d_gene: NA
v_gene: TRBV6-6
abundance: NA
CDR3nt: TGTGCCAGCAGTTACCCCCGAGAGCAAAGGAATGAGCAGTTCTTC
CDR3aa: CASSYPREQRNEQFF

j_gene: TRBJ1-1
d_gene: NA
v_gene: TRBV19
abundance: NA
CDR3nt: TGTGCCAGTAGTACGAGCTTCAGGGGCAAGAACACTGAAGCTTTCTTT
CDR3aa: CASSTSFRGKNTEAFF

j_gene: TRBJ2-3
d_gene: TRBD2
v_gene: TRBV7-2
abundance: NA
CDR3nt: TGTGCCAGCAGCTCCCGGACTAGCTCCCCAGATACGCAGTATTTT
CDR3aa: CASSSRTSSPDTQYF

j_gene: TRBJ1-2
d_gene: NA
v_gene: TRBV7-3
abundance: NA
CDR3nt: TGTGCCAGCAGCCCCAGGCCAGGGCCTCAATCCTATGGCTACACCTTC
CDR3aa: CASSPRPGPQSYGYTF

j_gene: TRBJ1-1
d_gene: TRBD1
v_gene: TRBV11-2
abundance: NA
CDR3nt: TGTGCCAGCAGCTCCCAAAGGACAGGCCTGAACACTGAAGCTTTCTTT
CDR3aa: CASSSQRTGLNTEAFF

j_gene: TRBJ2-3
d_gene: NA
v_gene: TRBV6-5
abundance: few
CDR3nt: TGTGCCAGCAGTTACTCTGGATCAGATACGCAGTATTTT
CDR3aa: CASSYSGSDTQYF

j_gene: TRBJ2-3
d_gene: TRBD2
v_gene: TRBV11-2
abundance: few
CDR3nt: TGTGCCAGCAGCTTAGCTCAGCGGGAGTCGAATACGCAGTATTTT
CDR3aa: CASSLAQRESNTQYF

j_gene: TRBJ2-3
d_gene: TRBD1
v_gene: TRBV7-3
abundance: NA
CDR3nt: TGTGCCAGCAGCCAGGCACCGGGACAGGGGACAGATACGCAGTATTTT
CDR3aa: CASSQAPGQGTDTQYF

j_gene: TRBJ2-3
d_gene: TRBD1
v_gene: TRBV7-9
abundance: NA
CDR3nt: TGTGCCAGCAGCCCAACCGGGACAGCAAGCACAGATACGCAGTATTTT
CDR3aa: CASSPTGTASTDTQYF

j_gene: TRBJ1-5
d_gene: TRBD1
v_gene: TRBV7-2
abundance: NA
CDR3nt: TGTGCCAGCAGCGCGGGACAGTCCCAGCCCCAGCATTTT
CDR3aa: CASSAGQSQPQHF

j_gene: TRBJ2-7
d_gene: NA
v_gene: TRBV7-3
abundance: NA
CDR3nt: TGTGCCAGCAGCTTATCTGTGACGGAGGCCTACGAGCAGTACTTC
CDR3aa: CASSLSVTEAYEQYF

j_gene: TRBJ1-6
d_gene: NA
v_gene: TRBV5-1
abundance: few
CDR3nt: TGCGCCAGCAGCGAAGGGACGTCTGCGACCAATTCACCCCTCCACTTT
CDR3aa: CASSEGTSATNSPLHF

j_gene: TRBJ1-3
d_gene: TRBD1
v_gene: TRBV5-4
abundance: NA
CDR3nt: TGTGCCAGCAGCCAAGGACAGGGGAACGGAAACACCATATATTTT
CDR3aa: CASSQGQGNGNTIYF

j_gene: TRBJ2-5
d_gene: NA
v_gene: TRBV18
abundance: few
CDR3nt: TGTGCCAGCTCTCCGGACAATGGCGAGACCCAGTACTTC
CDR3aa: CASSPDNGETQYF

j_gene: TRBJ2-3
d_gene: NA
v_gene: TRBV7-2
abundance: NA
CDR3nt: TGTGCCAGCAGCTTATCGGGTCGGACGCAGTATTTT
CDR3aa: CASSLSGRTQYF

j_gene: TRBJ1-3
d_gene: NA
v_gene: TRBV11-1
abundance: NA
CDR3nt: TGTGCCAGCAGCCCAGGGACGTTCCAGGGGAACACCATATATTTT
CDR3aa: CASSPGTFQGNTIYF

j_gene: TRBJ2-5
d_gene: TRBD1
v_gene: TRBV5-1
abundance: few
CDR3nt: TGCGCCAGCAGCACTACCGGACAGGGGGGAGAGACCCAGTACTTC
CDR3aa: CASSTTGQGGETQYF

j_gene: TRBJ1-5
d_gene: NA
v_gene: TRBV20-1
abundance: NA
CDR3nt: TGCAGTGCTACCTTCGGTCAGCCCCAGCATTTT
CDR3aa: CSATFGQPQHF

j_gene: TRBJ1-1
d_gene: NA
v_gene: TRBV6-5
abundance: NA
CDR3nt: TGTGCCAGCAGGCGGGACTTTAACACTGAAGCTTTCTTT
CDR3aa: CASRRDFNTEAFF

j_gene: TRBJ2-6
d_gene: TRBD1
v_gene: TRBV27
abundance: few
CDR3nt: TGTGCCAGCACTGTGACAGGGCCTTCTGGGGCCAACGTCCTGACTTTC
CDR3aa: CASTVTGPSGANVLTF

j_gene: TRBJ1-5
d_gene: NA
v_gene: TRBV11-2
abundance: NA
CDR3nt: TGTGCCAGCAGCGACCCTCTTAGGGGCAGCAATCAGCCCCAGCATTTT
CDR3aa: CASSDPLRGSNQPQHF

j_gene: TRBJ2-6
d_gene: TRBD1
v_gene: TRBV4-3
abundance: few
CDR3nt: TGCGCCAGCAGCCGCCGGACAGGGACTGGGGCCAACGTCCTGACTTTC
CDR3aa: CASSRRTGTGANVLTF

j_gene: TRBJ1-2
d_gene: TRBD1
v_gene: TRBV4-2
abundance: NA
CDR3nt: TGTGCCAGCAGCCAAGAGGGACAGGGGAACTATGGCTACACCTTC
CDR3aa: CASSQEGQGNYGYTF

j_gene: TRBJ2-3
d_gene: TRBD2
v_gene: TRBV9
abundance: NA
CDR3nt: TGTGCCAGCAGCGGCGCCCGGTTAGCGGGAGGTACAGATACGCAGTATTTT
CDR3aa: CASSGARLAGGTDTQYF

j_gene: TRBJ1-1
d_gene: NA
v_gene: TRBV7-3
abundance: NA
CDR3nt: TGTGCCAGCAGCTTATCGGCGGGACAAGGTTCTGAAGCTTTCTTT
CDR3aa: CASSLSAGQGSEAFF